There are many counts of the clone carrying this T cell receptor beta chain. Its antigen remains unknown. These data are taken from a study of T cells in Graves' hyperthyroidism and ophthalmopathy. The investigators amplified TCR beta CDR3 regions from RNA transcripts. Researchers ran a first-round RT-PCR on the TCR CDR3 using the HTBI primer set. In TCRdb, the multiplex PCR reads were re-called with MiXCR into one record per CDR3 protein. Here the sample spans 650,000 to 850,000 distinct CDR3 sequences, around a sixth being singletons. Study-wide findings and caveats: Ophthalmopathy cases were set apart from stable hyperthyroidism by a 13 V-J model. Among clonotypes expanded in thyroid above 0.001, most were also found in blood.

CDR1 and CDR2 from the germline V gene are SNHLY and FYNNEI. The CDR3 runs to 13 residues. V was cut by 4 bases and J by 2 bases, with 8 bases left in between. Patients showing uncontrolled infection, other autoimmune disease, pregnancy or lactation were ineligible. This sample holds PBMCs from approximately 10 ml fresh peripheral blood. The chain has TRBV2 and TRBJ1-1; D remains ambiguous. Sequencing used blood. The sequence came from a woman in her 50s with Graves' hyperthyroidism that later progressed to Graves' ophthalmopathy. CDR3 sequence: CASSGYSNTEAFF. CDR3 in DNA: TGTGCCAGCAGTGGATACAGTAACACTGAAGCTTTCTTT. Full variable domain (missing parts from reference TRBV2 and TRBJ1-1): EPEVTQTPSHQVTQMGQEVILRCVPISNHLYFYWYRQILGQKVEFLVSFYNNEISEKSEIFDDQFSVERPDGSNFTLKIRSTKLEDSAMYFCASSGYSNTEAFFGQGTRLTVV.